This T cell receptor beta chain is drawn from a study of siplizumab effects on memory and regulatory T cells. Only in-frame clones appear in the TCRdb table, and some are missing; sequencing was by immunoSEQ multiplex PCR. The sample holds some 100,000 clones, about 95% seen once. Deletions cut 6 bases from V and 0 bases from J, with 2 bases between. The CDR3 sequence is 11 residues long. Germline V gene data show CDR1 as ENHRY and CDR2 as SYGVKD. This sequence was found in a human donor in good health. The sequencing sample was made of Tregs sorted from blood. This chain links TRBV10-3 with TRBJ1-1; D not resolved. CDR3 sequence reads: CAIRVNTEAFF. The DNA of the CDR3 is TGTGCCATCAGGGTGAACACTGAAGCTTTCTTT.